The TCR beta chain under discussion was sequenced for a study of monozygotic twins with inflammatory bowel disease. CDR3 length equals 16 residues. Germline V gene sequence: CDR1 MGHRA, CDR2 YSYEKL. cDNA synthesis was performed in eight separate reactions for each sample. TCRdb reworked the 5' RACE reads into one entry per CDR3 protein, no DNA. The sample table includes about 380,000 distinct CDR3 sequences. This TCR derives from a human donor with ulcerative colitis or Crohn's disease, or a healthy co-twin of an affected twin (not recorded which). What was sequenced was blood. J is TRBJ1-2 and V is TRBV4-1; TCRdb's D gene call, TRBD1, goes unchecked for lack of DNA. Here the CDR3 reads CASSRGGTGPNYGYTF.